The 20 T cell receptor beta chains presented below share a single source sample, sequenced in a study of T cells expressing NK-cell markers (dated by TCRdb to the early 2020s). Libraries were made using 5' RACE. Sequenced using an Illumina HiSeq 2000. Based on TCRdb reprocessing of the reads, there is one entry per CDR3 protein sequence, and DNA is missing. The sample table records more than 400,000 distinct CDR3 sequences. Approximately 6.8% of the sample belongs to the ten largest clones. The sequencing sample was made of blood T cells: a sorted CD56 or NKG2C T cell subset, CD4+ or CD8+ T cells, or bulk PBMC T cells (not recorded which). The receptors stem from a woman between 18 and 75 years old in good health.

The rearrangement uses TRBV10-3 and TRBJ2-3; the TCRdb call, TRBD2, lacks DNA for checking. The CDR3 runs to 15 residues. From germline, CDR1 is ENHRY and CDR2 SYGVKD. This chain's CDR3 is CAISEGVSGAPAQYF.

The chain uses TRBV12-3 or TRBV12-4 and TRBJ1-6; the D call from TCRdb, TRBD1, cannot be confirmed without DNA. The CDR3 has 14 amino acids. The CDR3 here is CASSGGHGYSPLHF.

This chain links TRBV11-1 with TRBJ2-1; absent DNA, TCRdb's TRBD1 call cannot be checked. Germline CDR1 SGHAT, CDR2 FQDESV (reference sequence). This CDR3 region has 15 residues. CDR3 amino acids: CASSYTTGTMPEQFF.

The chain employs TRBV4-3 and TRBJ1-6. The CDR3 contains 14 residues. Per germline, CDR1 LGHNA and CDR2 YSLEER. The chain's CDR3 is CASSQQGAGSPLHF.

The CDR3 protein is CASSLVMGRQKTQYF. This chain uses TRBV5-1 with TRBJ2-5; the D call from TCRdb, TRBD1, cannot be confirmed without DNA. CDR3 length: 15 residues. In germline, CDR1 is SGHRS, CDR2 YFSETQ. The complete variable domain, with remaining parts taken from reference TRBV5-1 and TRBJ2-5, reads KAGVTQTPRYLIKTRGQQVTLSCSPISGHRSVSWYQQTPGQGLQFLFEYFSETQRNKGNFPGRFSGRQFSNSRSEMNVSTLELGDSALYLCASSLVMGRQKTQYFGPGTRLLVL.

This chain uses TRBV29-1 with TRBJ2-1; the D gene TCRdb calls, TRBD1, cannot be checked with no DNA. The CDR3 has 13 residues. Per germline, CDR1 SQVTM and CDR2 ANQGSEA. This chain's CDR3 is CSVSGTGGNEQFF.

The rearrangement joins TRBV6-9 to TRBJ1-1; TCRdb reports TRBD1, a call that lacks DNA to check it against. The CDR3 is 14 amino acids. Germline CDR1 reads MNHGY; CDR2 reads SVAAGI. The CDR3 is CASHCTRVNTEAFF.

The chain has TRBV12-3 or TRBV12-4 and TRBJ1-2; TCRdb names TRBD1, which stays unverified in the absence of DNA. CDR3 length: 13 amino acids. The CDR3 here is CASSSQGHYGYTF.

The J gene is TRBJ1-1, the V gene TRBV11-2; lacking DNA, the TRBD1 call made by TCRdb goes unchecked. The germline V gene encodes CDR1 SGHAT and CDR2 FQNNGV. The CDR3 length is 14 residues. The CDR3 loop is CASSLQGAGTEAFF.

The rearrangement joins TRBV15 to TRBJ2-1. The CDR3 totals 14 residues. Germline V gene data show CDR1 as LNHNV and CDR2 as YYDKDF (reference sequence). The CDR3 reads CATVDGSLYNEQFF.

The rearrangement links TRBV9 to TRBJ2-3; TCRdb's D gene call, TRBD2, goes unchecked for lack of DNA. The CDR3 sequence is 16 residues long. Germline-derived CDR1 and CDR2 are SGDLS and YYNGEE. Here the CDR3 reads CASSPSGGTSTDTQYF.

V and J are TRBV19 and TRBJ2-3; TCRdb's assignment of TRBD2 cannot be checked, as there is no DNA. The V gene's germline CDR1 is LNHDA and CDR2 SQIVND (reference sequence). This CDR3 is built from 13 residues. The CDR3 loop reads CASSSRTLDTQYF.

V is TRBV6-2 or TRBV6-3 and J is TRBJ2-1; TCRdb picks TRBD1, but there is no DNA to check that call. This CDR3 has 14 residues. CDR1 MNHEY and CDR2 SVGEGT come from the germline V gene. CDR3: CASTRDVGYNEQFF.

The J gene is TRBJ2-4, the V gene TRBV7-9; TCRdb's D gene call, TRBD1, goes unchecked for lack of DNA. Germline-derived CDR1 and CDR2 are SEHNR and FQNEAQ (reference sequence). This CDR3 comprises 13 residues. The CDR3 region is CASSQGGKNIQYF.

This rearrangement joins TRBV7-8 to TRBJ2-1; as DNA is missing, the TRBD2 call by TCRdb cannot be tested. The CDR3 is 15 residues long. Germline-derived CDR1 and CDR2 are SGHVS and FQNEAQ. The CDR3 here is CASSPGAGVMLEQFF.

The chain uses TRBV28 and TRBJ2-5; lacking DNA, the TRBD1 call made by TCRdb goes unchecked. This CDR3 region has 14 residues. Germline-derived CDR1 and CDR2 are MDHEN and SYDVKM. Here the CDR3 reads CASKRDSPQETQYF. Variable domain in full (rest from reference TRBV28 and TRBJ2-5): DVKVTQSSRYLVKRTGEKVFLECVQDMDHENMFWYRQDPGLGLRLIYFSYDVKMKEKGDIPEGYSVSREKKERFSLILESASTNQTSMYLCASKRDSPQETQYFGPGTRLLVL.

V is TRBV20-1 and J is TRBJ2-5. Germline V gene sequence: CDR1 DFQATT, CDR2 SNEGSKA (reference sequence). The CDR3 consists of 14 residues. This chain's CDR3 is CSAIVLGVQETQYF.

This rearrangement joins TRBV5-1 to TRBJ2-5; TCRdb indicates TRBD1, and absent DNA this call remains unverified. Germline lookup yields CDR1 SGHRS and CDR2 YFSETQ. CDR3 length: 13 residues. CDR3 protein: CASTHRGLETQYF.

This chain links TRBV6-5 with TRBJ1-4; TCRdb returns TRBD1, unconfirmable since there is no DNA. This CDR3 contains 14 residues. CDR1 MNHEY and CDR2 SVGAGI come from the germline V gene. CDR3 residues: CASSYGQGGEKLFF.

The chain couples TRBV20-1 to TRBJ1-4; TCRdb outputs TRBD1, but without DNA this stays unchecked. The CDR3 contains 15 residues. Germline CDR1 and CDR2: DFQATT and SNEGSKA (reference sequence). The CDR3 loop is CSAPGQGGDSEKLFF.